This TCR beta chain was captured by sequencing in a study of T cell changes during pregnancy in multiple sclerosis. CDR1 KGHSH and CDR2 LQKENI come from the germline V gene. CDR3 length: 15 amino acids. Trimming left V 3 bases short and J 4 bases short, with 14 bases between. The assay was immunoSEQ multiplex PCR, and TCRdb's table has in-frame clones only and misses some. The sample contains tens of thousands of clones, around 92% of which appear only once. The chain employs TRBV18 and TRBJ2-3; a weak D match, TRBD2 (5 bases). Sequenced here: CD4+ T cells from peripheral blood mononuclear cells, sampled in the third trimester of pregnancy. This sequence was found in a female donor with multiple sclerosis, enrolled in a pregnancy study. CDR3 amino acids: CASSPRGQGSDTQYF. DNA of the CDR3: TGTGCCAGCTCACCTCGCGGGCAAGGTTCAGATACGCAGTATTTT.